Following are 32 T cell receptor beta chains from one sample sequenced in a study of shared clonotypes between healthy human individuals. The protocol was immunoSEQ multiplex PCR, while the TCRdb copy is restricted to in-frame clones and leaves out a portion. The sample holds some 1 million clones, about 76% seen once. The sample comprised memory CD4+ T cells sorted from blood. Subset: CD45RA-negative fraction. All receptors derive from a man aged 18 to 29 in good health.

This clone turned up a few times. The chain uses TRBV11-3 and TRBJ2-5, with 8 bases identical to TRBD1. The CDR3 runs 13 residues. Germline CDR1 reads SGHNT; CDR2 reads YENEEA. With 5 bases clipped from V and 3 bases from J, the junction kept 2 bases outside the gene matches. The CDR3 reads CASSRQGKETQYF. DNA of the CDR3: TGTGCCAGCAGCCGACAGGGGAAAGAGACCCAGTACTTC.

J is TRBJ2-5 and V is TRBV4-3; 11 nucleotides align to TRBD2. Per the germline V gene, CDR1 is LGHNA and CDR2 is YSLEER. Unmatched junction bases numbered 6, after V lost 1 base and J lost 5 bases. The CDR3 spans 16 residues. The CDR3 sequence is CASSQGTSGSIETQYF. CDR3 DNA: TGCGCCAGCAGCCAAGGCACTAGCGGGAGCATCGAGACCCAGTACTTC.

This rearrangement joins TRBV11-2 to TRBJ2-5, with 13 bases that match TRBD2. V was pared by 1 base and J by 1 base, with 3 bases of the junction left unmatched. The CDR3 is 17 residues long. The germline V gene encodes CDR1 SGHAT and CDR2 FQNNGV. CDR3: CASSLGTSGGPQETQYF. CDR3 DNA: TGTGCCAGCAGCTTAGGGACTAGCGGGGGACCCCAAGAGACCCAGTACTTC.

CDR3 nucleotides: TGCGCCAGCAGCCAAAGGGCGGCGGGCGTAGGTTGGGATGAGCAGTTCTTC. It is translated as CASSQRAAGVGWDEQFF. This chain links TRBV4-3 with TRBJ2-1, with D possibly TRBD2 on 5 matching bases. The germline V gene encodes CDR1 LGHNA and CDR2 YSLEER. Trimming stripped 2 bases from V and 8 bases from J, with 22 bases between. CDR3 size: 17 residues.

The chain combines TRBV10-3 with TRBJ1-4; D is ambiguous. CDR1 and CDR2 from the germline V gene are ENHRY and SYGVKD. The CDR3 sequence is 13 residues long. The V gene lost 6 bases and the J gene lost 5 bases, with 10 bases spanning the gap. The CDR3 loop reads CAISPGPNEKLFF. The CDR3 DNA follows: TGTGCCATCAGCCCAGGACCAAATGAAAAACTGTTTTTT.

The CDR3 bases are TGTGCCAGCAGTTACGGGATGTCCTACGAGCAGTACTTC. Protein: CASSYGMSYEQYF. The chain joins TRBV6-6 to TRBJ2-7; no clear D. The CDR3 loop spans 13 amino acids. The germline CDR1 and CDR2 sequences are MNHNY and SVGAGI (reference sequence). The ends were cut back, 2 bases at V and 1 base at J, with 6 bases in the middle.

This rearrangement joins TRBV5-4 to TRBJ1-2, with a tentative D call TRBD1 (5 bases). Trimming pared 0 bases from V and 2 bases from J, leaving 8 bases between. Germline CDR1 reads SGHNT; CDR2 reads YYREEE (reference sequence). The CDR3 is made up of 14 amino acids. The CDR3 coding sequence is TGTGCCAGCAGCTTGGACAGGTACAACTATGGCTACACCTTC. Its protein product is CASSLDRYNYGYTF.

There are a few counts of this clone. V usage is TRBV7-2 and J usage is TRBJ2-3; 9 bases line up with TRBD1. Germline-derived CDR1 and CDR2 are SGHTA and FQGNSA. The CDR3 spans 16 residues. V lost 4 bases, J lost 5 bases, and 10 bases stayed unmatched. The CDR3 DNA reads TGTGCCAGCAGCTCGGACAGGGGTAAAAGGGTAGATACGCAGTATTTT. Translated: CASSSDRGKRVDTQYF.

V usage is TRBV11-2 and J usage is TRBJ2-5; unclear D gene. The CDR3 extends over 14 amino acids. Germline V gives CDR1 SGHAT, CDR2 FQNNGV. Trimming cost V 2 bases and J 4 bases, with 11 bases left between them. The CDR3 coding sequence is TGTGCCAGCAGCTTAAGTCCTAGTGGAGAGACCCAGTACTTC. Amino acid sequence: CASSLSPSGETQYF. The full variable domain, rest sourced from reference TRBV11-2 and TRBJ2-5, is EAGVAQSPRYKIIEKRQSVAFWCNPISGHATLYWYQQILGQGPKLLIQFQNNGVVDDSQLPKDRFSAERLKGVDSTLKIQPAKLEDSAVYLCASSLSPSGETQYFGPGTRLLVL.

As concerns this clone: This likely traces to a read error, being one base from a far larger clone. The V and J genes are TRBV10-3 and TRBJ2-3, with a weak D call TRBD1 (5 bases). Germline CDR1 ENHRY, CDR2 SYGVKD. The CDR3 contains 11 residues. Trimming removed 10 bases at V and 3 bases at J, with 8 bases between. CDR3 sequence (DNA): TGTGCCACCAAGGGGACAGATACGCAGTATTTT. It is translated as CATKGTDTQYF.

The chain couples TRBV30 to TRBJ1-2; 8 bases align to TRBD1. CDR1 is GTSNPN and CDR2 is SVGIG in the germline V gene (reference sequence). The CDR3 contains 13 residues. The V and J ends lost 1 base and 4 bases, in that order; junction bases with no gene match: 2. The CDR3, as DNA: TGTGCCTGGAGTGGGACAGGGCCCTATGGCTACACCTTC. Protein sequence: CAWSGTGPYGYTF.

CDR3 nucleotide sequence: TGTGCCAGCAGTCCCGGGTCTAGTTATACGCAGTATTTT. The encoded protein is CASSPGSSYTQYF. This rearrangement joins TRBV27 to TRBJ2-3; unclear D gene. V was trimmed by 5 bases and J by 7 bases, leaving 13 bases between them. Germline values: CDR1 MNHEY, CDR2 SMNVEV (reference sequence). The CDR3 covers 13 residues.

Concerning this clone: This same CDR3 is encoded by further DNA sequences in the sample. V and J are TRBV6-1 and TRBJ2-1; D gene unclear. Germline lookup yields CDR1 MNHNS and CDR2 SASEGT. The CDR3 length is 13 residues. Trimming removed 2 bases from V and 3 bases from J, with 5 bases in between. The CDR3 coding sequence is TGTGCCAGCAGTGAACGATTCTACAATGAGCAGTTCTTC. This codes for CASSERFYNEQFF.

This chain uses TRBV4-1 with TRBJ1-2; TRBD1 matches at 9 bases. V dropped 2 bases and J dropped 8; count of bases not matched to a gene: 15. This CDR3 region has 17 residues. In germline, CDR1 is MGHRA, CDR2 YSYEKL. CDR3 bases: TGCGCCAGCAGCCAACGATCGATGGACAGGGGCGCAGGGGGCTACACCTTC. Protein product: CASSQRSMDRGAGGYTF.

The chain has TRBV7-8 and TRBJ1-2; perhaps TRBD1 as D (5 bases). CDR1 is SGHVS, CDR2 FQNEAQ, per germline. V gave up 7 bases and J gave up 7 bases, with 25 bases separating them. This CDR3 contains 16 residues. CDR3 sequence: CASKGTYAQGMSGYTF. CDR3 bases: TGTGCCAGCAAGGGGACCTATGCCCAGGGAATGTCTGGCTACACCTTC.

This chain connects TRBV27 to TRBJ2-3; 7 bases map to TRBD1. The CDR3 extends over 15 amino acids. The V segment lost 4 bases and the J segment 3 bases; nucleotides outside the gene matches: 7. CDR1 is MNHEY, CDR2 SMNVEV, per germline (reference sequence). The CDR3 here is CASSSRGFGTDTQYF. CDR3 sequence (DNA): TGTGCCAGCAGTTCCAGGGGGTTCGGGACAGATACGCAGTATTTT.

Of note for this clone: Other DNA variants within this sample encode the same CDR3. The gene calls are TRBV5-1 and TRBJ2-3; D unresolved. Germline CDR1 is SGHRS and CDR2 is YFSETQ. This CDR3 region has 13 residues. Trimming removed 1 base at V and 2 bases at J, with 5 bases between. The CDR3 coding sequence is TGCGCCAGCAGCTTGAGGGACACAGATACGCAGTATTTT. It is translated as CASSLRDTDTQYF.

The chain recombines TRBV19 with TRBJ1-5; D is uncertain. The germline V gene has CDR1 LNHDA and CDR2 SQIVND (reference sequence). Trimming removed 7 bases from V and 0 bases from J, with 4 bases in between. This CDR3 comprises 12 residues. In nucleotides, the CDR3 is TGTGCCAGTAAGGTTAGCAATCAGCCCCAGCATTTT. It yields the protein CASKVSNQPQHF.

The rearrangement joins TRBV5-1 to TRBJ2-3; D unclear. The CDR3 sequence is 12 residues long. V was trimmed by 2 bases and J by 6 bases, leaving 7 bases between them. CDR1 is SGHRS and CDR2 is YFSETQ in the germline V gene. The CDR3 DNA reads TGCGCCAGCAGCTTTGCGAGCGATACGCAGTATTTT. This translates into CASSFASDTQYF.

The genes are TRBV5-1 and TRBJ1-1, with unresolved D. V was clipped by 0 bases and J by 0 bases, with 9 bases between them. This CDR3 has 15 residues. The germline V gene has CDR1 SGHRS and CDR2 YFSETQ. CDR3: CASSLGKGMNTEAFF. CDR3 nucleotides: TGCGCCAGCAGCTTGGGTAAAGGGATGAACACTGAAGCTTTCTTT.

This chain joins TRBV9 and TRBJ1-6; D not certain. CDR1 SGDLS and CDR2 YYNGEE come from the germline V gene. The CDR3 loop spans 15 amino acids. The ends were cut back, 0 bases at V and 10 bases at J, with 14 bases in the middle. This chain's CDR3 is CASSVEGVLGSPLHF. CDR3 in DNA: TGTGCCAGCAGCGTAGAGGGCGTATTAGGGTCACCCCTCCACTTT.

This chain uses TRBV6-5 with TRBJ2-1; maybe TRBD2 (6 bases). Per the germline V gene, CDR1 is MNHEY and CDR2 is SVGAGI. The CDR3 has 15 amino acids. V gave up 0 bases and J gave up 5 bases, with 11 bases separating them. The CDR3 protein is CASSYSATRHNEQFF. The CDR3 coding sequence is TGTGCCAGCAGTTACTCAGCGACTAGACACAATGAGCAGTTCTTC.

About this clone itself: Distinct nucleotide sequences in the sample also encode this CDR3. V and J are TRBV6-1 and TRBJ2-7; D possibly corresponds to TRBD1 (6 bases). The CDR3 totals 12 residues. Germline loops: CDR1 MNHNS, CDR2 SASEGT. Trimming shortened V by 4 bases and J by 5 bases, and 9 bases separated the two germline ends. The CDR3 loop reads CASSAQGDEQYF. In nucleotides, the CDR3 is TGTGCCAGCAGTGCACAGGGAGACGAGCAGTACTTC.

The V call is TRBV6-6, the J call TRBJ2-4; D gene ambiguous. The V and J ends lost 2 bases and 0 bases respectively, with 8 bases between them. Germline CDR1 and CDR2: MNHNY and SVGAGI (reference sequence). There are 15 residues in the CDR3. DNA of the CDR3: TGTGCCAGCAGTTACGCGAGTGGAGCCAAAAACATTCAGTACTTC. The encoded protein is CASSYASGAKNIQYF.

CDR3 bases: TGTGCCAGTAGTATAGGCGGGACAGGGGCAGCCGATACGCAGTATTTT. This encodes CASSIGGTGAADTQYF. The gene calls are TRBV19 and TRBJ2-3; TRBD1 agrees at 10 bases. Germline assignment: CDR1 LNHDA and CDR2 SQIVND (reference sequence). V was clipped by 1 base and J by 6 bases; unmatched bases: 7. This CDR3 has 16 amino acids.

The chain links TRBV2 to TRBJ2-1; D is unclear. The germline gives CDR1 SNHLY, CDR2 FYNNEI. This CDR3 spans 15 amino acids. With 4 bases removed from V and 0 bases from J, the gap between germline ends came to 10 bases. The CDR3 coding sequence is TGTGCCAGCAGTGCCCCCCGTAGCTCCTACAATGAGCAGTTCTTC. It yields the protein CASSAPRSSYNEQFF.

V is TRBV6-6 and J is TRBJ1-2; unclear D gene. The germline V gene has CDR1 MNHNY and CDR2 SVGAGI (reference sequence). The CDR3 consists of 13 residues. V was clipped by 2 bases and J by 3 bases, with 7 bases between them. The CDR3 here is CASSYEGDYGYTF. The CDR3 region has the DNA TGTGCCAGCAGTTACGAGGGAGACTATGGCTACACCTTC.

This sequence joins TRBV1 and TRBJ1-2. TRBV1 is a documented pseudogene. The CDR3 length is 15 residues. CDR3 DNA: TGCACCAGCAGCGCACCTGTGCGAAAGACCTATGGCTACACCTTC. It is translated as CTSSAPVRKTYGYTF.

The chain has TRBV6-5 and TRBJ1-2; D is unclear. CDR3 length: 13 residues. V was cut by 5 bases and J by 2 bases, with 9 bases left in between. CDR1 MNHEY and CDR2 SVGAGI come from the germline V gene. The CDR3 spells CASSPAVNYGYTF. The CDR3 DNA reads as TGTGCCAGCAGTCCCGCTGTCAACTATGGCTACACCTTC.

V gene TRBV30 combines with J gene TRBJ1-6; D perhaps matches TRBD1 (6 bases). The CDR3 has 15 amino acids. Germline V gene lookup returns CDR1 GTSNPN and CDR2 SVGIG (reference sequence). V was clipped by 0 bases and J by 8 bases, with 14 bases between them. In DNA, the CDR3 is TGTGCCTGGAGTGTACGAGGGGCAGGGGATTCACCCCTCCACTTT. It translates to CAWSVRGAGDSPLHF. The full variable domain, completed using reference TRBV30 and TRBJ1-6, is SQTIHQWPATLVQPVGSPLSLECTVEGTSNPNLYWYRQAAGRGLQLLFYSVGIGQISSEVPQNLSASRPQDRQFILSSKKLLLSDSGFYLCAWSVRGAGDSPLHFGNGTRLTVT.

This chain joins TRBV19 and TRBJ2-1; possibly TRBD1 or TRBD2 for D (5 bases each). Germline lookup yields CDR1 LNHDA and CDR2 SQIVND (reference sequence). V was trimmed by 7 bases and J by 3 bases, leaving 16 bases between them. The CDR3 is 15 amino acids. The CDR3 region is CASTLGASVYNEQFF. CDR3 nucleotides: TGTGCCAGTACACTAGGGGCCTCCGTCTACAATGAGCAGTTCTTC.

The V gene is TRBV7-6, the J gene TRBJ2-5, with TRBD2 matching over 9 bases. This CDR3 has 17 amino acids. Losses at the gene ends were 3 bases for V and 2 bases for J; bases not matched to a gene: 10. The germline V gene has CDR1 SGHVS and CDR2 FNYEAQ. CDR3 nucleotides: TGTGCCAGCAGCTTTGTGGCTAGCGGGGTTTCTCAAGAGACCCAGTACTTC. Translation gives CASSFVASGVSQETQYF.